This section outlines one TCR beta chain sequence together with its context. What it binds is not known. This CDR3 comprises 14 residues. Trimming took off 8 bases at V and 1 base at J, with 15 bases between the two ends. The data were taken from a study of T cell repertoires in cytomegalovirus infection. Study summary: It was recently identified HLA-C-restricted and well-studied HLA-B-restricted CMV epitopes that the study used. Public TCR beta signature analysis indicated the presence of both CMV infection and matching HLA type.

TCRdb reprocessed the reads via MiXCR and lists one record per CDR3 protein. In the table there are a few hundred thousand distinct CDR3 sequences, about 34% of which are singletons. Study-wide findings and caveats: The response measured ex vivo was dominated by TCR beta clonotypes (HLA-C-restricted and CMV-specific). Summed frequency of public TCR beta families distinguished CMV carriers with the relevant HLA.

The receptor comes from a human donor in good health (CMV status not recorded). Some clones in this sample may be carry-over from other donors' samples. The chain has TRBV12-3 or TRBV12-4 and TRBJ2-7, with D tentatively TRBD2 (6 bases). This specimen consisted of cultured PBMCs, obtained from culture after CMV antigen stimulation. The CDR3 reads CASGSSAGSYEQYF. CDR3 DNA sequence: TGTGCCAGCGGGTCTAGCGCTGGGTCCTACGAGCAGTACTTC.